A selection of T cell receptor beta chains follows, all from one sample in a study of shared clonotypes between healthy human individuals. Method: immunoSEQ multiplex PCR; TCRdb's copy keeps in-frame clones and lacks some. Of 2 million to 3 million clones in the sample, roughly 93% were seen once. Sequencing used naive CD4+ T cells from PBMCs. These TCRs come from a man aged 18-30 years in good health. Some clones in this sample may be carry-over from other donors' samples. Both conserved end residues are part of each CDR3. D genes are given only for firm matches. Clone sizes are given selectively: once, few, many, or a class where the clone is expanded.

>TRBV28|TRBD1|TRBJ1-2|.
TGTGCCAGCAACCCGGACAGGGGGCGGGGGGCCTATGGCTACACCTTC
CASNPDRGRGAYGYTF
>TRBV28|TRBD2|TRBJ2-2|.
TGTGCCAGCAGTTACCCCCGACTAGCGGGAGTTCTTGGGGGCGGGGAGCTGTTTTTT
CASSYPRLAGVLGGGELFF
>TRBV5-1|.|TRBJ1-2|.
TGCGCCAGCAGCTTCTCCTCAGGGGCCTATGGCTACACCTTC
CASSFSSGAYGYTF
>TRBV4-1|TRBD1|TRBJ1-1|.
TGCGCCAGCAGCCCCACAGGGGGCTGGACTGAAGCTTTCTTT
CASSPTGGWTEAFF
>TRBV27|TRBD1|TRBJ2-7|.
TGTGCCAGCAGTTCGGCCCGTAGGACAGGGGTTATCTACGAGCAGTACTTC
CASSSARRTGVIYEQYF
>TRBV6-5|TRBD2|TRBJ2-1|.
TGTGCCAGCAGTTACACCAGGACTAGCGGAGGGGATGAGCAGTTCTTC
CASSYTRTSGGDEQFF
>TRBV6-1|TRBD2|TRBJ2-1|.
TGTGCCAGCAGTGGACTTCGCGGGAGCTACGGTGAGCAGTTCTTC
CASSGLRGSYGEQFF
>TRBV6-5|TRBD1|TRBJ2-6|once
TGTGCCAGCAGTTACGACAGGGCCTCTGGGGCCAACGTCCTGACTTTC
CASSYDRASGANVLTF
>TRBV5-1|TRBD2|TRBJ2-1|.
TGCGCCAGCAGCTTGCTTAGCGGGAGCGATGAGCAGTTCTTC
CASSLLSGSDEQFF
>TRBV6-1|.|TRBJ1-2|.
TGTGCCAGCACGGTCGTGGGGGGTACAGGCTACACCTTC
CASTVVGGTGYTF
>TRBV5-4|.|TRBJ2-2|.
TGTGCCAGCAGTTCTAATCGCCGGGACACCGGGGAGCTGTTTTTT
CASSSNRRDTGELFF
>TRBV5-1|.|TRBJ1-4|.
TGCGCCAGCAGCTTGGAAGGGGGAGGTGGAAAACTGTTTTTT
CASSLEGGGGKLFF
>TRBV6-6|.|TRBJ2-5|.
TGTGCCAGCAGAATCCCAGGGTACCAAGAGACCCAGTACTTC
CASRIPGYQETQYF
>TRBV10-1|.|TRBJ2-3|.
TGCGCCAGCACGGGGCCCAGCACAGATACGCAGTATTTT
CASTGPSTDTQYF
>TRBV2|.|TRBJ2-7|.
TGTGCCAGCAGTGTGGACAGAGGACTCTACGAGCAGTACTTC
CASSVDRGLYEQYF
>TRBV18|TRBD2|TRBJ2-3|.
TGTGCCAGCTCACCCCGATTTCCCTTACTAGCGGGAGCCGGAGATACGCAGTATTTT
CASSPRFPLLAGAGDTQYF
>TRBV2|.|TRBJ1-4|.
TGTGCCGCACGGACAGCATTGAATGAAAAACTGTTTTTT
CAARTALNEKLFF